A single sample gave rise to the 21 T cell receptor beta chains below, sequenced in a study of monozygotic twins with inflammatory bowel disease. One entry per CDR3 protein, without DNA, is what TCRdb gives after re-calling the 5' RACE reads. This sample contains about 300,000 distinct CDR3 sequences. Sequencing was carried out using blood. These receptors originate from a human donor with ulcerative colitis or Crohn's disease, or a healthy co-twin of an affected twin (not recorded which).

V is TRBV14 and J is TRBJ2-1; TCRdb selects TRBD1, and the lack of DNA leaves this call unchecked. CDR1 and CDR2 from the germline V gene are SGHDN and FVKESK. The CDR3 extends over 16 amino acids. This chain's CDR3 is CASSPPVGVSGNEQFF.

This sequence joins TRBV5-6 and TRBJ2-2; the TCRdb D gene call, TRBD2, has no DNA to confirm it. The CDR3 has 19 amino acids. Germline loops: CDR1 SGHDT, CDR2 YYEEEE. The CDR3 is CASSLAFERAAENTGELFF.

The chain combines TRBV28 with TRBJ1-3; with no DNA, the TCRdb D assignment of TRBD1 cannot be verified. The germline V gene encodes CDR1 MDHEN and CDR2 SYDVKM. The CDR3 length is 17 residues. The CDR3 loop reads CASSFLDRGPRGNTIYF.

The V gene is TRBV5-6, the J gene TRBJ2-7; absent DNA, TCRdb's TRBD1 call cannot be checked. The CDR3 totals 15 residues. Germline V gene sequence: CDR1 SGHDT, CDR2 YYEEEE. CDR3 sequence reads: CASRAPGQGTYEQYF.

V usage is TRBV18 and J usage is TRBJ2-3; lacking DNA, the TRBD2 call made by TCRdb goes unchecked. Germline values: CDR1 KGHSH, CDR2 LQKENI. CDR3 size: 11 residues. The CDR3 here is CASAGEDTQYF.

This chain's CDR3 is CASSLRRSTMRSYNSPLHF. The rearrangement links TRBV7-2 to TRBJ1-6. CDR3 size: 19 residues. Germline V gene sequence: CDR1 SGHTA, CDR2 FQGNSA.

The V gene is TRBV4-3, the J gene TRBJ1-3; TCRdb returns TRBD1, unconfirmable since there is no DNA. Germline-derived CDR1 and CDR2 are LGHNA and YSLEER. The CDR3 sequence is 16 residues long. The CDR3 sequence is CASSLSQPGVGNTIYF.

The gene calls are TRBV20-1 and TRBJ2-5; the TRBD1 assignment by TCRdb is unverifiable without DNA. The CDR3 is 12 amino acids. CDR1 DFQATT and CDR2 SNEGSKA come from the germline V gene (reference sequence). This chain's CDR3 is CRTDRGPETQYF.

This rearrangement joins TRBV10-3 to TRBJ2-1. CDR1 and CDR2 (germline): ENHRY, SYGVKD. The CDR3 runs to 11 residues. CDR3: CAISSLWEQFF.

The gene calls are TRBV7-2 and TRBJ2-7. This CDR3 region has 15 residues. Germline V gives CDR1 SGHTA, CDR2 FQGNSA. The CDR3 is CASSSMGYTSYEQYF.

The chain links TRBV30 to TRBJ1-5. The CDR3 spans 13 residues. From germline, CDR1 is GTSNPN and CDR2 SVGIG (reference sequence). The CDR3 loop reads CAWSVRLNQPQHF. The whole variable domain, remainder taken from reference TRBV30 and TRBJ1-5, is SQTIHQWPATLVQPVGSPLSLECTVEGTSNPNLYWYRQAAGRGLQLLFYSVGIGQISSEVPQNLSASRPQDRQFILSSKKLLLSDSGFYLCAWSVRLNQPQHFGDGTRLSIL.

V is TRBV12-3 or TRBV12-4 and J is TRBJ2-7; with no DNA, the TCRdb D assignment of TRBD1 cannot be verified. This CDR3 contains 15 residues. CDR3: CASSLGGQVSYEQYF.

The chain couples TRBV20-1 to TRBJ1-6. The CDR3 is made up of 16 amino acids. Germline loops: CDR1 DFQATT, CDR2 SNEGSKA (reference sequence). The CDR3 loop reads CSARDPQVSYNSPLHF.

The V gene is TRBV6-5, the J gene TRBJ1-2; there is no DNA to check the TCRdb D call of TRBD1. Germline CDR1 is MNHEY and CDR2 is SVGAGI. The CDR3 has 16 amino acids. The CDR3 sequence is CASSYGRGSYDYGYTF.

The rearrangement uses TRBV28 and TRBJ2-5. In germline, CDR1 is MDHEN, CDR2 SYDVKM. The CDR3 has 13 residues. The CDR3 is CASSFGTERTQYF.

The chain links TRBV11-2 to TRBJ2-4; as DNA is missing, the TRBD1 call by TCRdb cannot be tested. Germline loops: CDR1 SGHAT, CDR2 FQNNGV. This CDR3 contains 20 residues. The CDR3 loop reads CASSPAGWGDNTLAKNIQYF.

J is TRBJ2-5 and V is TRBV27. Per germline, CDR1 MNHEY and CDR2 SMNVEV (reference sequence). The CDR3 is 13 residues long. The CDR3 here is CASSSLQSQTQYF.

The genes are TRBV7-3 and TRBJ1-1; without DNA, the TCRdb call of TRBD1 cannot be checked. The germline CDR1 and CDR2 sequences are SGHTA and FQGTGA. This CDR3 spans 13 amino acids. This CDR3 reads CASRAGMNTEAFF.

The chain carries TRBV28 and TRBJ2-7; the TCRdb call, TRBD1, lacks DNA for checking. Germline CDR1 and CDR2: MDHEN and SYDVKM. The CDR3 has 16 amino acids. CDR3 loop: CASSTTPGQIFYEQYF.

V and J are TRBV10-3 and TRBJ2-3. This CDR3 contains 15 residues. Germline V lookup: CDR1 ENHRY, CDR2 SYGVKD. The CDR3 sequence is CAIRTLAEGTDTQYF.

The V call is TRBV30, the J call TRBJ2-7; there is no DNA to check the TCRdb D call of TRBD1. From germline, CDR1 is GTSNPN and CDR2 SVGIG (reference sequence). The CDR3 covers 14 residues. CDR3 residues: CACFGDSSNYEQYF. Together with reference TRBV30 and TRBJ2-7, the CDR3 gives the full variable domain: SQTIHQWPATLVQPVGSPLSLECTVEGTSNPNLYWYRQAAGRGLQLLFYSVGIGQISSEVPQNLSASRPQDRQFILSSKKLLLSDSGFYLCACFGDSSNYEQYFGPGTRLTVT.